The 24 T cell receptor beta chains below come from one sample, sequenced in a study of early stage breast cancer tumors. Profiling relied on immunoSEQ multiplex PCR, and the TCRdb table lists in-frame clones only, not all of them. The sample contains about 41,000 clones, 55% to 75% of which appear only once. The sequenced sample was blood. These receptors all come from a person aged 50 to 59 with breast cancer.

This clone was detected a few times. The V and J genes are TRBV11-3 and TRBJ2-7, with a tentative D call TRBD2 (6 bases). CDR1 is SGHNT, CDR2 YENEEA, per germline. V lost 1 base and J 2 bases, leaving 12 bases between the germline ends. CDR3 length equals 15 residues. CDR3 DNA: TGTGCCAGCAGCTTAGTTCGGGAGCTGGCCTACGAGCAGTACTTC. Its protein is CASSLVRELAYEQYF.

This clone has just a few counts. V and J are TRBV4-3 and TRBJ1-2, with 10 bases lining up with TRBD1. V was clipped by 4 bases and J by 6 bases; unmatched bases: 2. Looked up from germline, CDR1 is LGHNA and CDR2 is YSLEER. This CDR3 comprises 13 residues. CDR3 residues: CASSRGQGDGYTF. CDR3 sequence (DNA): TGCGCCAGCAGCCGCGGACAGGGGGATGGCTACACCTTC.

The CDR3 loop is CASSRGLAGGETQYF. CDR3 DNA: TGTGCCAGCAGCCGCGGACTAGCGGGGGGGGAGACCCAGTACTTC. V usage is TRBV7-2 and J usage is TRBJ2-5, with 15 bases aligning to TRBD2. Germline V gene sequence: CDR1 SGHTA, CDR2 FQGNSA. CDR3 size: 15 residues. The trim removed 5 bases at V and 5 bases at J, leaving 3 bases unmatched.

The CDR3 loop is CASYTSGGARADTQYF. The DNA for the CDR3 is TGCGCCAGCTATACTAGCGGGGGGGCGAGGGCAGATACGCAGTATTTT. The chain recombines TRBV5-1 with TRBJ2-3; 13 nucleotides line up with TRBD2. The V gene end was trimmed by 7 bases and the J gene end by 4 bases; junction bases not matched to a gene: 9. The CDR3 contains 16 residues. Germline CDR1 reads SGHRS; CDR2 reads YFSETQ.

The chain joins TRBV6-6 to TRBJ2-3; maybe TRBD2 (7 bases). This CDR3 spans 14 amino acids. The germline CDR1 and CDR2 sequences are MNHNY and SVGAGI (reference sequence). V was trimmed by 8 bases and J by 4 bases, leaving 16 bases between them. CDR3 amino acids: CASDEGGAADTQYF. CDR3 coding DNA: TGTGCCAGCGATGAGGGGGGGGCCGCAGATACGCAGTATTTT.

The chain uses TRBV10-3 and TRBJ2-3; D is uncertain. There are 14 residues in the CDR3. Germline V gene data show CDR1 as ENHRY and CDR2 as SYGVKD. Trimming stripped 3 bases from V and 0 bases from J, with 7 bases between. The CDR3 loop reads CAISDRSSTDTQYF. CDR3 sequence (DNA): TGTGCCATCAGTGATAGGAGTAGCACAGATACGCAGTATTTT.

The chain recombines TRBV7-2 with TRBJ2-1, with 9 bases that match TRBD2. V lost 5 bases, J lost 3 bases, and 5 bases stayed unmatched. Looked up from germline, CDR1 is SGHTA and CDR2 is FQGNSA. The CDR3 is 15 residues long. The CDR3 sequence is CASSPRTSVYNEQFF. The CDR3 bases are TGTGCCAGCAGCCCGCGGACTAGCGTCTACAATGAGCAGTTCTTC.

V gene TRBV5-1 combines with J gene TRBJ2-3; 9 bases are shared with TRBD2. The CDR3 covers 17 residues. J gave up 6 bases and V 3 bases, and 14 bases lay outside the gene matches. Per germline, CDR1 SGHRS and CDR2 YFSETQ. CDR3: CASSYSSGAGRMDTQYF. The CDR3 DNA reads TGCGCCAGCAGCTACTCTAGCGGGGCCGGTCGGATGGATACGCAGTATTTT.

J is TRBJ2-1 and V is TRBV6-5, with D perhaps matching TRBD1 (5 bases). CDR1 is MNHEY and CDR2 is SVGAGI in the germline V gene. V gave up 2 bases and J gave up 5 bases, with 10 bases separating them. The CDR3 runs 14 residues. The DNA of the CDR3 is TGTGCCAGCAGTTACCTTGGGGCAGACAATGAGCAGTTCTTC. Its protein is CASSYLGADNEQFF.

This clone was found once. Sequence at one end of the junction differs from germline and may be a read error. This CDR3 reads CASRVGNAEAFF. The CDR3 bases are TGTGCCAGCAGGGTCGGGAACGCTGAAGCTTTCTTT. V gene TRBV5-4 combines with J gene TRBJ1-1; D not resolved. This CDR3 has 12 amino acids. CDR1 is SGHNT, CDR2 YYREEE, per germline (reference sequence).

This clone occurred a few times. J is TRBJ1-2 and V is TRBV6-6, with 7 nucleotides matching TRBD1. The CDR3 consists of 14 residues. Germline values: CDR1 MNHNY, CDR2 SVGAGI (reference sequence). V dropped 6 bases and J dropped 0; count of bases not matched to a gene: 4. In nucleotides, the CDR3 is TGTGCCAGCAGAGAGACAGGGACTAACTATGGCTACACCTTC. Translation: CASRETGTNYGYTF.

The chain combines TRBV6-5 with TRBJ2-7; 8 bases are shared with TRBD1. The germline V gene encodes CDR1 MNHEY and CDR2 SVGAGI. The V gene end was trimmed by 5 bases and the J gene end by 0 bases; junction bases not matched to a gene: 3. The CDR3 runs 14 residues. The CDR3 is CASSRQGTSYEQYF. CDR3 coding DNA: TGTGCCAGCAGTCGACAGGGGACCTCCTACGAGCAGTACTTC.

The chain uses TRBV11-3 and TRBJ2-7; D may be TRBD2 (7 bases). Between the trimmed V and J ends, which lost 5 bases and 5 bases, there was a span of 16 bases. This CDR3 comprises 14 residues. Germline lookup yields CDR1 SGHNT and CDR2 YENEEA. The CDR3 DNA follows: TGTGCCAGCAGCCGAGGGGGGGGAAGGCACGAGCAGTACTTC. Amino acids: CASSRGGGRHEQYF.

The rearrangement uses TRBV2 and TRBJ2-4; possible D gene TRBD2, 6 bases. Germline CDR1 is SNHLY and CDR2 is FYNNEI. This CDR3 spans 15 amino acids. V lost 0 bases and J lost 0, with 6 bases in between. The CDR3: CASSEAAGAKNIQYF. As DNA, the CDR3 is TGTGCCAGCAGTGAAGCAGCGGGAGCCAAAAACATTCAGTACTTC.

This clone has a single count. The chain has TRBV7-2 and TRBJ2-4; no clear D. The CDR3 covers 14 residues. V was clipped by 1 base and J by 1 base, with 5 bases between them. Looked up from germline, CDR1 is SGHTA and CDR2 is FQGNSA. CDR3 residues: CASSLDSAKNIQYF. DNA for the CDR3: TGTGCCAGCAGCTTAGATAGCGCCAAAAACATTCAGTACTTC.

The J gene is TRBJ2-5, the V gene TRBV19; 8 nucleotides agree with TRBD2. The CDR3 sequence is 14 residues long. With V trimmed by 6 bases and J by 5 bases, 8 bases remained unmatched. Germline V gene data show CDR1 as LNHDA and CDR2 as SQIVND (reference sequence). The DNA for the CDR3 is TGTGCCAGTAGGGATAGCGGGGCATCTGAGACCCAGTACTTC. This encodes CASRDSGASETQYF. Full variable domain (missing parts from reference TRBV19 and TRBJ2-5): DGGITQSPKYLFRKEGQNVTLSCEQNLNHDAMYWYRQDPGQGLRLIYYSQIVNDFQKGDIAEGYSVSREKKESFPLTVTSAQKNPTAFYLCASRDSGASETQYFGPGTRLLVL.

The rearrangement joins TRBV18 to TRBJ2-1; 7 bases fit TRBD2. CDR1 and CDR2 from the germline V gene are KGHSH and LQKENI. The length of the CDR3 is 15 residues. Trimming took 5 bases from V and 2 from J; bases not matched to a gene: 6. CDR3: CASSKRDGTYNEQFF. CDR3 sequence (DNA): TGTGCCAGCTCAAAGCGGGACGGGACCTACAATGAGCAGTTCTTC.

The chain employs TRBV7-2 and TRBJ1-4, with 8 bases matching TRBD1. The J segment lost 4 bases and the V segment lost 10 bases, leaving 5 bases of the junction unmatched. The CDR3 has 13 amino acids. Per the germline V gene, CDR1 is SGHTA and CDR2 is FQGNSA. The CDR3 sequence is CAKGDRINEKLFF. The CDR3 region has the DNA TGTGCCAAGGGGGACAGGATTAATGAAAAACTGTTTTTT.

This clone is deemed medium-sized. The V and J genes are TRBV27 and TRBJ2-2; tentative D call: TRBD2 (5 bases). The V gene lost 3 bases and the J gene lost 5 bases, with 13 bases spanning the gap. The CDR3 consists of 15 residues. Germline CDR1 and CDR2: MNHEY and SMNVEV (reference sequence). CDR3 loop: CASSFQVAGTGELFF. In DNA, the CDR3 is TGTGCCAGCAGTTTCCAGGTCGCGGGTACCGGGGAGCTGTTTTTT.

J is TRBJ2-7 and V is TRBV4-1; the match to TRBD2 covers 13 bases. This CDR3 has 15 residues. CDR1 and CDR2 (germline): MGHRA, YSYEKL. Germline trimming cut 4 bases from V and 6 bases from J; bases unmatched to any gene: 6. The CDR3 bases are TGCGCCAGCAGCCTTGGACTAGCGGGAGAGGTCGAGCAGTACTTC. Translating gives CASSLGLAGEVEQYF.

The genes are TRBV5-1 and TRBJ1-1; 7 nucleotides line up with TRBD1. The CDR3 runs 15 residues. Looked up from germline, CDR1 is SGHRS and CDR2 is YFSETQ. J gave up 1 base and V 4 bases, and 7 bases lay outside the gene matches. In nucleotides, the CDR3 is TGCGCCAGCAGCACCACAGGGGCGCCGAACACTGAAGCTTTCTTT. This codes for CASSTTGAPNTEAFF.

The gene calls are TRBV9 and TRBJ2-1, with 9 bases lining up with TRBD2. Germline CDR1 and CDR2: SGDLS and YYNGEE. Trimming at V came to 0 bases and at J to 3 bases, leaving 7 bases not matched to a gene. This CDR3 is built from 17 residues. The CDR3 nucleotides read TGTGCCAGCAGCGTAGCCCCCGGGACTAGCAACTACAATGAGCAGTTCTTC. It encodes CASSVAPGTSNYNEQFF.

This clone was recorded once. This CDR3 is CASSPPRGGVVNEQFF. The CDR3 nucleotides are TGTGCCAGCAGCCCCCCCCGCGGGGGGGTGGTCAATGAGCAGTTCTTC. The chain links TRBV7-8 to TRBJ2-1; TRBD2 agrees at 9 bases. Germline CDR1 and CDR2: SGHVS and FQNEAQ. This CDR3 is 16 amino acids long. The V segment lost 5 bases and the J segment 6 bases; nucleotides outside the gene matches: 11.

V is TRBV9 and J is TRBJ2-7; 10 bases are shared with TRBD2. V gave up 4 bases and J gave up 0 bases; unmatched junction bases: 4. The CDR3 extends over 15 amino acids. In germline, CDR1 is SGDLS, CDR2 YYNGEE. The CDR3 loop is CASSSPSGSSYEQYF. The CDR3, as DNA: TGTGCCAGCAGCTCACCTAGCGGGAGCTCCTACGAGCAGTACTTC.